The present TCR beta chain was sequenced within a study of OX40 agonist ivuxolimab in advanced cancers. Repertoires were generated with immunoSEQ multiplex PCR, while TCRdb's copy carries only in-frame clones and drops some. The table records tens of thousands of clones, roughly 93% of them present only once. Germline CDR1 SEHNR, CDR2 FQNEAQ (reference sequence). The V and J ends lost 5 bases and 4 bases respectively, with 21 bases between them. The CDR3 contains 17 residues. The specimen was CD4+ or CD8+ T cells sorted from blood, collected in a trial of the OX40 agonist ivuxolimab. J is TRBJ1-3 and V is TRBV7-9; D not resolved. This receptor was identified in an adult with an advanced solid tumor such as melanoma, head and neck, liver or kidney cancer. This chain's CDR3 is CASSPRWTWGSGNTIYF. The CDR3 DNA reads TGTGCCAGCAGCCCCCGGTGGACTTGGGGTTCCGGAAACACCATATATTTT.